The 9 T cell receptor beta chains presented below share a single source sample, sequenced in a study of OX40 agonist ivuxolimab in advanced cancers. Some clones are missing from TCRdb's copy, which holds only in-frame ones; the method was immunoSEQ multiplex PCR. The sample holds 60,000 to 75,000 clones, approximately 80% seen once. Sequences were derived from CD4+ or CD8+ T cells sorted from blood, sampled in a trial of the OX40 agonist ivuxolimab. The receptors were gathered from an adult with an advanced solid tumor such as melanoma, head and neck, liver or kidney cancer.

J is TRBJ2-5 and V is TRBV28; 9 nucleotides line up with TRBD1. Looked up from germline, CDR1 is MDHEN and CDR2 is SYDVKM. After removal of 2 bases from V and 4 bases from J, the junction contained 11 bases not matched to a gene. The CDR3 is 17 residues long. The DNA of the CDR3 is TGTGCCAGCAGTTTAATCCCGCGGGACAGGGTAGGAGAGACCCAGTACTTC. Translating it yields CASSLIPRDRVGETQYF.

The rearrangement links TRBV6-5 to TRBJ1-2, with 8 positions matching TRBD1. This CDR3 is 12 amino acids long. Germline V gene data show CDR1 as MNHEY and CDR2 as SVGAGI. The V gene end was trimmed by 6 bases and the J gene end by 8 bases; junction bases not matched to a gene: 5. Here the CDR3 reads CASRRTGTGYTF. The CDR3 DNA is TGTGCCAGCAGGAGGACAGGGACCGGCTACACCTTC.

This chain joins TRBV4-2 and TRBJ1-6, with D perhaps TRBD1 (6 bases). CDR1 is LGHNA and CDR2 is YNFKEQ in the germline V gene. The CDR3 has 17 amino acids. V lost 6 bases, J lost 0 bases, and 15 bases lay in between. The chain's CDR3 is CASSRRGRGSYNSPLHF. CDR3 DNA: TGTGCCAGCAGTCGCAGGGGCCGCGGCTCCTATAATTCACCCCTCCACTTT.

The chain recombines TRBV6-6 with TRBJ2-7, with a possible D match to TRBD2 (5 bases). The CDR3 has 14 residues. V dropped 0 bases and J dropped 1 base, with 7 bases sitting between them. The germline CDR1 and CDR2 sequences are MNHNY and SVGAGI (reference sequence). CDR3 DNA sequence: TGTGCCAGCAGTTACTCTAGGAGGTCCTACGAGCAGTACTTC. Translated, it gives CASSYSRRSYEQYF.

This clone was seen a handful of times. The V and J genes are TRBV28 and TRBJ1-2, with 8 bases lining up with TRBD1. Trimming took 4 bases from V and 1 from J; bases not matched to a gene: 2. CDR1 is MDHEN and CDR2 is SYDVKM in the germline V gene. CDR3 length equals 14 residues. The DNA for the CDR3 is TGTGCCAGCAGTTCCGGACAGGGTAACTATGGCTACACCTTC. This sequence encodes CASSSGQGNYGYTF.

This chain links TRBV11-3 with TRBJ2-5; 8 bases line up with TRBD1. V shed 5 bases, J shed 3 bases, and the junction held 14 bases outside the gene matches. The CDR3 has 17 residues. Germline-derived CDR1 and CDR2 are SGHNT and YENEEA. The CDR3 loop is CASSPRIRDRQKETQYF. CDR3 DNA sequence: TGTGCCAGCAGCCCACGCATCCGGGACAGGCAAAAAGAGACCCAGTACTTC.

The V and J genes are TRBV5-6 and TRBJ2-6, with D tentatively TRBD2 (5 bases). Looked up from germline, CDR1 is SGHDT and CDR2 is YYEEEE. V lost 1 base, J lost 0 bases, and 8 bases lay in between. This CDR3 has 16 residues. The CDR3 coding sequence is TGTGCCAGCAGCTTGAGGACTCCCTCTGGGGCCAACGTCCTGACTTTC. Residues: CASSLRTPSGANVLTF.

The chain combines TRBV6-1 with TRBJ2-1; 10 nucleotides align to TRBD1. The CDR3 has 14 residues. CDR1 and CDR2 from the germline V gene are MNHNS and SASEGT. The V gene end was trimmed by 4 bases and the J gene end by 12 bases; junction bases not matched to a gene: 9. The chain's CDR3 is CASSGPGQGLRQFF. CDR3 sequence (DNA): TGTGCCAGCAGTGGTCCGGGACAGGGGCTAAGGCAGTTCTTC.

This clone was detected only once. The V gene is TRBV6-5, the J gene TRBJ1-5, with TRBD1 matching 12 bases. Germline-derived CDR1 and CDR2 are MNHEY and SVGAGI. The V segment lost 4 bases and the J segment 7 bases; nucleotides outside the gene matches: 8. The CDR3 has 16 residues. The CDR3 sequence: CASSFSGTGGWQPQHF. Written as DNA, the CDR3 is TGTGCCAGCAGTTTCTCCGGGACAGGGGGCTGGCAGCCCCAGCATTTT.